This entry is about one TCR beta chain. The antigen it recognizes is unknown. The input lacks base qualities; no much larger clone sits a single base away. For the CD8 naive samples, CD45RO-negative cells were positively selected for CCR7, yielding a CD45RA+CCR7+ population from which TemRA cells were excluded. Donors were healthy HIV-negative adults with no recently reported acute infections or vaccinations. Every donor was a Caucasian adult residing in Nashville, Tennessee, USA. Blood was collected by leukapheresis, and PBMCs were isolated by Ficoll-Histopaque density gradient centrifugation and then cryopreserved in liquid nitrogen vapor phase. Purity and quantity of every magnetically sorted T cell population were checked by analytical flow cytometry. From each sorted fraction, genomic DNA was isolated and quantified by UV absorbance on a Nanodrop 2000c. Using the deep immunoSEQ assay, TCR CDR3 regions were amplified from genomic DNA by multiplex PCR. Extracted genomic DNA from each cell subset was distributed evenly across all wells of several immunoSEQ 96-well plates, and each plate was treated as a replicate. For sorted subsets, 150 to 250 ng of genomic DNA, equivalent to 30,000 or so T cell genomes, went into each replicate PCR. The purified libraries were quantified using a Qubit 3.0 fluorometer, sized with a Bioanalyzer 2100, and then quantified again using the KAPA Library Quantification kit. A separate single-read 150-cycle Illumina NextSeq 550 flow cell was used to sequence each immunoSEQ 96-well plate. The authors' analysis ran thus. Because only junctional sequences without quality scores were contained in the immunoSEQ output, filtering matching that applied to full-length reads could not be performed. Sequences were annotated with PyIR, a Python wrapper for IgBLAST v1.9, using IMGT germline references to assign V/J genes and CDR3. Any read was removed if the V/J assignment was weak (E-value above 1e-6), the CDR3 was missing, or the read contained stop codons, out-of-frame junctions, or ambiguous translated residues. A V3J clonotype was defined by an identical inferred V gene, J gene, and CDR3 amino acid sequence. Percentage overlap between repertoires was calculated by dividing the number of shared unique clonotypes by the size of the smaller repertoire. Three approaches were used to assess repertoire richness: RTK rarefaction, the Chao1 estimator, and Recon v2.1 estimates of unobserved clonotypes. Generation probabilities for all TCRbeta clonotypes obtained by the gDNA method from a few donors were computed using OLGA. Here the immuneACCESS table is served through TCRdb, limited to in-frame sequences with V and J called. Missing clones are a known gap in these copies; in checked studies unresolved V genes cover under half, and the rest lacks a known reason. V, J and clone size are those of that table, while D and trimming were read from the DNA. The sample data list under 600,000 clones, and roughly 98% of these were observed just once. The biggest ten clones account for less than 0.35% of the sample.

V is shortened by 5 bases, J by 5 bases, and the region joining them spans 15 bases. Including cysteine and phenylalanine, the CDR3 has 15 amino acids. The only DNA kept is the CDR3, 45 bases in frame from the first base. According to the germline V gene (reference sequence), CDR1 reads LNHDA and CDR2 reads SQIVND. This specimen comes from a study of shared clonotypes between healthy human individuals (TCRdb year 2020). Turning to the overall study: The cohort comprised two women and a few men aged 18 to 49 years. Per donor, three plates each were used for CD4 naive and CD4 memory, two for CD8 naive, and one for CD8 memory. Blood TCR repertoires of about five healthy adults were deeply sequenced to estimate repertoire size and the extent of clonotype sharing between individuals. To increase sequencing depth and limit assay-specific biases, TCR repertoire library preparation and sequencing were carried out by different laboratories using diverse techniques. Between about 0.9 and 10 billion PBMCs per donor were obtained by leukapheresis.

Beyond this particular receptor, the publication reports: Based on pairwise subsampling, the degree of clonotype sharing among donors was expected to be affected by sequencing depth. Approximately 4.8% of naive CD4, 3.5% of naive CD8, roughly 2.4% of memory CD4, and less than 0.45% of memory CD8 clonotypes were shared across several donors. Because the study included only a small number of donors, the genetic and exposure-history diversity represented was limited. Naive subsets generally had larger estimated clonotype richness than memory subsets. Compared with non-shared clonotypes, the clonotypes found in all four sorted-subset donors had higher generation probabilities. Rarefaction of sorted-subset datasets indicated incomplete sequencing despite the large sequencing depth. Sampling was restricted to blood, and TCR repertoires in tissues likely differ from the TCR repertoires found in blood.

Recombination joined TRBV19 with TRBJ1-4; the D gene is possibly TRBD1, with 6 bases matching. The sequence was collected from a man aged 25-45 years in good health. The sample taken for sequencing was naive CD8+ T cells sorted from blood. The label giving this sample's cell subset or site can be read as: CD45RA+CCR7+. The CDR3 sequence is CASSALRGVNEKLFF. Here is the DNA: TGTGCCAGTAGTGCCCTGAGGGGGGTCAATGAAAAACTGTTTTTT.